The 25 T cell receptor beta chains below come from one sample, sequenced in a study of blood T cell repertoires in COVID-19. Clones were sequenced by immunoSEQ multiplex PCR, and TCRdb holds only the in-frame ones, with some missing. The sample lists approximately 120,000 clones; around four fifths were seen once. Sequencing was done on a sample of peripheral blood. Receptors were obtained from a human donor in a cohort sampled during active COVID-19.

V is TRBV7-2 and J is TRBJ2-7; 13 positions agree with TRBD2. The germline V gene encodes CDR1 SGHTA and CDR2 FQGNSA. Losses at the gene ends were 5 bases for V and 1 base for J; bases not matched to a gene: 5. This CDR3 spans 16 amino acids. The CDR3 is CASSPRTSGGSYEQYF. CDR3 nucleotides: TGTGCCAGCAGCCCTAGGACTAGCGGGGGTTCCTACGAGCAGTACTTC.

The chain couples TRBV30 to TRBJ1-1; D is possibly TRBD1 (6 bases). Germline-derived CDR1 and CDR2 are GTSNPN and SVGIG (reference sequence). The germline V and J ends were trimmed by 3 bases and 10 bases, with 15 bases remaining between them. The CDR3 is 12 residues long. DNA for the CDR3: TGTGCCTGGAGGGGGACACCCTTGGCAGCTTTCTTT. It encodes CAWRGTPLAAFF.

V gene TRBV30 combines with J gene TRBJ2-2; TRBD2 matches 8 bases. The CDR3 contains 15 residues. Germline V gene lookup returns CDR1 GTSNPN and CDR2 SVGIG (reference sequence). The trim removed 7 bases at V and 3 bases at J, leaving 10 bases unmatched. The CDR3 nucleotides are TGTGCCTTCGCGACTAGCGAAGACCACACCGGGGAGCTGTTTTTT. This codes for CAFATSEDHTGELFF.

The gene calls are TRBV29-1 and TRBJ2-5; 11 bases map to TRBD1. Germline V gene sequence: CDR1 SQVTM, CDR2 ANQGSEA. Germline trimming cut 5 bases from V and 5 bases from J; bases unmatched to any gene: 1. This CDR3 region has 12 residues. CDR3 sequence reads: CSVRDRGETQYF. For the CDR3, the DNA is TGCAGCGTTAGGGACAGGGGGGAGACCCAGTACTTC.

This clone was detected a few times. This chain connects TRBV10-3 to TRBJ2-7, with 15 bases that match TRBD2. The V gene's germline CDR1 is ENHRY and CDR2 SYGVKD. The CDR3 is 15 residues long. Losses at the gene ends were 5 bases for V and 8 bases for J; bases not matched to a gene: 7. CDR3 nucleotide sequence: TGTGCCATCAGTCCAGGGACTAGCGGGAGGTCTAAGCAGTACTTC. Its translation is CAISPGTSGRSKQYF.

V usage is TRBV9 and J usage is TRBJ1-3, with TRBD1 identical over 9 bases. J gave up 4 bases and V 3 bases, and 11 bases lay outside the gene matches. The CDR3 is 17 amino acids. Germline V gives CDR1 SGDLS, CDR2 YYNGEE. CDR3 DNA sequence: TGTGCCAGCAGCGCCCAAATAACAGGGGGCAAGGGAAACACCATATATTTT. Its protein is CASSAQITGGKGNTIYF.

The chain carries TRBV11-3 and TRBJ1-1, with no clear D. CDR3 size: 13 residues. The germline CDR1 and CDR2 sequences are SGHNT and YENEEA. V lost 3 bases to trimming and J lost 3 bases, with 8 bases between them. For the CDR3, the DNA is TGTGCCAGCAGCTTTAGCCCCGACACTGAAGCTTTCTTT. Translating gives CASSFSPDTEAFF.

This sequence joins TRBV28 and TRBJ1-1, with 11 bases lining up with TRBD1. The germline gives CDR1 MDHEN, CDR2 SYDVKM. V was clipped by 6 bases and J by 11 bases; unmatched bases: 8. CDR3 size: 13 residues. This CDR3 is CASSSGQGAKAFF. CDR3 sequence (DNA): TGTGCCAGCAGCTCTGGACAGGGGGCGAAGGCTTTCTTT.

The gene calls are TRBV5-4 and TRBJ1-2, with 7 bases matching TRBD1. V trimming: 4 bases; J trimming: 0 bases; junction bases outside the gene matches: 6. The CDR3 consists of 15 residues. Germline CDR1 SGHNT, CDR2 YYREEE (reference sequence). CDR3 DNA: TGTGCCAGCAGCCCCGGGACAGTACCTAACTATGGCTACACCTTC. Amino acid sequence: CASSPGTVPNYGYTF.

This clone was recorded once. V usage is TRBV29-1 and J usage is TRBJ1-1, with 7 bases fitting TRBD1. Losses at the gene ends were 6 bases for V and 4 bases for J; bases not matched to a gene: 5. This CDR3 is built from 12 residues. CDR1 and CDR2 (germline): SQVTM, ANQGSEA. The chain's CDR3 is CSVDRSGTEAFF. The CDR3, as DNA: TGCAGCGTGGACAGGTCGGGCACTGAAGCTTTCTTT.

This chain links TRBV9 with TRBJ2-2, with 9 bases identical to TRBD1. The germline V gene has CDR1 SGDLS and CDR2 YYNGEE. The CDR3 covers 16 residues. V trimming: 4 bases; J trimming: 4 bases; junction bases outside the gene matches: 8. The CDR3 region has the DNA TGTGCCAGCAGCCCGAGACAGGGGGTCCCCACCGGGGAGCTGTTTTTT. Residues: CASSPRQGVPTGELFF.

The chain joins TRBV4-3 to TRBJ1-1, with 8 bases fitting TRBD1. V dropped 3 bases and J dropped 5; count of bases not matched to a gene: 8. The CDR3 spans 15 residues. The germline gives CDR1 LGHNA, CDR2 YSLEER. CDR3 nucleotides: TGCGCCAGCAGCCACGACAGGGGTTCTACTACTGAAGCTTTCTTT. Translated: CASSHDRGSTTEAFF.

V and J are TRBV6-6 and TRBJ1-2; the D gene is possibly TRBD1 (6 bases). Looked up from germline, CDR1 is MNHNY and CDR2 is SVGAGI (reference sequence). CDR3 size: 15 residues. V lost 0 bases and J lost 3, with 11 bases in between. This CDR3 reads CASSYSAGVDYGYTF. In nucleotides, the CDR3 is TGTGCCAGCAGTTACTCGGCAGGGGTGGACTATGGCTACACCTTC.

The chain combines TRBV6-5 with TRBJ2-7; D is possibly TRBD2 (5 bases). Deletions cut 7 bases from V and 2 bases from J, with 12 bases between. The germline gives CDR1 MNHEY, CDR2 SVGAGI. CDR3 length: 13 residues. The CDR3 spells CASKESGAYEQYF. The CDR3 region has the DNA TGTGCCAGCAAAGAAAGCGGCGCCTACGAGCAGTACTTC.

This chain joins TRBV5-1 and TRBJ1-1, with D perhaps matching TRBD1 (6 bases). Trimming removed 2 bases at V and 3 bases at J, with 17 bases between. Germline CDR1 reads SGHRS; CDR2 reads YFSETQ. The length of the CDR3 is 16 residues. The CDR3, as DNA: TGCGCCAGCAGCTTCGGTCCAGGGGCTGGAGACACTGAAGCTTTCTTT. This gives the protein CASSFGPGAGDTEAFF.

This clone was seen a single time. The V call is TRBV9, the J call TRBJ2-2, with a tentative D call TRBD2 (7 bases). Germline assignment: CDR1 SGDLS and CDR2 YYNGEE. The CDR3 length is 18 residues. With 6 bases removed from V and 1 base from J, the gap between germline ends came to 22 bases. The CDR3 region has the DNA TGTGCCAGCACCTCGGGGCGCGGGGGCGGGATGAACACCGGGGAGCTGTTTTTT. Encoded protein: CASTSGRGGGMNTGELFF.

The rearrangement links TRBV6-5 to TRBJ2-7, with unresolved D. CDR3 size: 12 residues. Trimming took off 4 bases at V and 5 bases at J, with 9 bases between the two ends. Germline loops: CDR1 MNHEY, CDR2 SVGAGI. For the CDR3, the DNA is TGTGCCAGCAGTTCAATAGAACACGAGCAGTACTTC. It encodes CASSSIEHEQYF.

The chain carries TRBV11-3 and TRBJ2-3; TRBD2 agrees at 7 bases. The CDR3 contains 18 residues. V shed 1 base and J 4 bases; nucleotides not matched to a gene: 14. Germline lookup yields CDR1 SGHNT and CDR2 YENEEA. CDR3 coding DNA: TGTGCCAGCAGCTTAGGTACGCCGGGCGGGAGTACCGCAGATACGCAGTATTTT. This codes for CASSLGTPGGSTADTQYF.

There are a few counts of this clone. The same CDR3 also results from other DNA sequences found in this sample. The gene calls are TRBV3-1 (or the pseudogene TRBV3-2) and TRBJ1-5, with D uncertain. The V gene lost 0 bases and the J gene lost 5 bases, with 5 bases spanning the gap. Germline V gene lookup returns CDR1 LGHDT and CDR2 YNNKEL (reference sequence). The CDR3 is 13 amino acids. Written as DNA, the CDR3 is TGTGCCAGCAGCCAAGATCGGGATCAGCCCCAGCATTTT. This encodes CASSQDRDQPQHF.

The V and J genes are TRBV11-2 and TRBJ1-4; D is unclear. The germline V gene encodes CDR1 SGHAT and CDR2 FQNNGV. This CDR3 contains 16 residues. The V and J ends lost 5 bases and 2 bases respectively, with 15 bases between them. CDR3 loop: CASSHFSAGTNEKLFF. The DNA for the CDR3 is TGTGCCAGCAGCCATTTTTCGGCGGGGACTAATGAAAAACTGTTTTTT.

This clone was found a few times. The chain employs TRBV30 and TRBJ1-1; 7 bases line up with TRBD1. V lost 3 bases to trimming and J lost 5 bases; unmatched junction nucleotides: 6. CDR1 GTSNPN and CDR2 SVGIG come from the germline V gene (reference sequence). The CDR3 consists of 13 residues. CDR3 in amino acids: CAWRRGLGTEAFF. CDR3 in DNA: TGTGCCTGGAGGAGGGGGCTCGGAACTGAAGCTTTCTTT.

The rearrangement joins TRBV20-1 to TRBJ2-7; D might be TRBD2 (5 bases). CDR3 length: 16 amino acids. Germline V CDR1 and CDR2: DFQATT, SNEGSKA (reference sequence). V lost 3 bases, J lost 4 bases, and 22 bases lay in between. The CDR3 is CSASGSGSALGYEQYF. Here the CDR3 DNA reads TGCAGTGCTAGTGGAAGCGGCAGTGCCCTTGGGTACGAGCAGTACTTC.

This clone was found a few times. J is TRBJ2-1 and V is TRBV5-1; TRBD2 is a possible D gene (6 bases). The CDR3 is made up of 15 amino acids. Germline CDR1 and CDR2: SGHRS and YFSETQ. Trimming pared 4 bases from V and 6 bases from J, leaving 17 bases between. This CDR3 reads CASSPPNPGSNEQFF. The CDR3 DNA reads as TGCGCCAGCAGCCCCCCAAATCCCGGGAGCAATGAGCAGTTCTTC.

The rearrangement joins TRBV9 to TRBJ1-2; 7 positions agree with TRBD1. V shed 3 bases, J shed 10 bases, and the junction held 9 bases outside the gene matches. The CDR3 spans 13 residues. Per germline, CDR1 SGDLS and CDR2 YYNGEE. CDR3 amino acids: CASSADRESSYTF. The CDR3 region has the DNA TGTGCCAGCAGCGCTGACAGGGAAAGTTCCTACACCTTC.

The V gene is TRBV5-8, the J gene TRBJ2-3; 7 positions agree with TRBD1. Germline CDR1 reads SGHTS; CDR2 reads YDEGEE. V trimming: 1 base; J trimming: 4 bases; junction bases outside the gene matches: 3. The CDR3 runs 14 residues. The CDR3 loop is CASSLNRGPDTQYF. CDR3 bases: TGTGCCAGCAGCTTGAACAGGGGACCAGATACGCAGTATTTT.